This TCR beta chain was captured by sequencing in a study of blood T cell repertoires in COVID-19. Study-wide context: Specimens from acute and convalescent COVID-19 originated in the United States, Italy and Spain. From T cells, B-cell-depleted T cells, or PBMCs came the material, which was cDNA or gDNA.

V shed 4 bases and J 3 bases; nucleotides not matched to a gene: 18. This CDR3 has 18 amino acids. Germline V gene lookup returns CDR1 SGHNT and CDR2 YYREEE (reference sequence). Original analysis: Reference gene primer amplification gave estimated nucleated cell counts. Produced via immunoSEQ multiplex PCR; TCRdb's table is partial and in-frame only. The V and J calls and clone size come from that table; D and trimming were worked out from the DNA. The top ten hold 3% to 4% of the sample, which has around 250,000 clones, 80% to 85% seen once. The sequence was collected from a woman aged 18-30 years with acute or convalescent COVID-19. The sequenced sample was peripheral blood. The chain employs TRBV5-4 and TRBJ1-1; 7 bases match TRBD1. For the CDR3, the DNA is TGTGCCAGCAGCCTCAAGGGGGCAGGCCAACGCAGGGACACTGAAGCTTTCTTT. Its protein is CASSLKGAGQRRDTEAFF.